One T cell receptor (beta chain) is described in this entry. It has no known antigen specificity. Base quality data are lacking; no much larger clone is found one base away. Via the germline V gene (reference sequence), CDR1 is LNHDA and CDR2 SQIVND. V was cut back by 5 bases and J by 3 bases, leaving a gap of 13 bases between them. CDR3 length: 15 amino acids, cysteine to phenylalanine. The read is trimmed to its CDR3 DNA, 45 bases read in frame from base 1. This record belongs to a study of cytomegalovirus exposure and HLA in healthy donors (dated 2017 in TCRdb). About the full investigation: In an earlier analysis of 587 of the donors, 250 to 300 Gb of sequence data and some 100 million unique TCR beta sequences from 150 million to 200 million T cells were reported. About 300 gigabases of sequencing data and 78 million or so unique TCR sequences were included in an early release covering 550 to 800 HLA-typed donors. Of the 350 to 400 genotyped donors, approximately 80% fell in the genetic ancestry cluster associated with self-reported Caucasian donors. The study aimed to test whether signatures of past pathogen exposure could be identified by cataloging public T cell receptors. The T cell repertoires of 666 subjects were profiled by immunosequencing and related to cytomegalovirus serostatus. In addition to the first cohort of hundreds of subjects, a separate validation cohort of 130 or so different subjects was used. The study combined high-throughput TCR immunosequencing, statistical association of individual TCRs with disease status, and machine learning to predict cytomegalovirus infection status. A later analysis re-analyzed previously published TCR beta repertoires from approximately 670 donors and added high-resolution HLA genotyping to study TCR occurrence patterns. Rather than drawing on any new phenotypic data, the later analysis identified candidate immune exposures from TCR beta sequences and the way those sequences occurred across donors. In an earlier analysis of a few hundred of the donors, high-throughput TCR beta sequencing was used to judge whether each TCR beta V gene segment behaved as functional or pseudogenic. Donor age, sex, ethnicity and CMV serostatus were compiled together with the repertoire data. In a later genetic analysis, genome-wide SNP genotypes for 398 of the 666 donors were used, and that subset was treated as a discovery cohort. All discovery cohort repertoires had been generated on a single sequencing platform. HLA typing covered class I and class II loci at four-digit resolution. The number of typed donors differed by locus: about 620-640 for A, B, C, DRB1 and DQB1; some 500 for DQA1; 606 for DPA1; and some 450 for DPB1. Five DR-DQ haplotypes were treated as single units for association and clustering because of strong linkage in the cohort. Among a few hundred genotyped donors of the cohort, an average of about 240,000 unique TCR beta nucleotide sequences were sequenced per donor, roughly 20% of them non-productive. Study-level results and caveats: A total of roughly 160 TCR beta chains were listed by the study as associated with cytomegalovirus. A further reported finding was that TCR beta sequences accurately predicted the HLA-A and HLA-B alleles for most subjects in the first cohort. Specific HLA alleles were associated with more than 15,000 TCR beta sequences at a false discovery rate of 0.05 in a later analysis. According to the authors, the approach could potentially be generalized to other disease states and immunological phenotypes. A later genetic analysis reported fewer N-insertions in productive TCRs among donors in an Asian-associated ancestry cluster than the roughly 720-donor mean. CMV serostatus was the only immune exposure information available for the cohort. A later analysis found that HLA-associated TCR beta chains were more clonally expanded and had lower generation probabilities than equally common non-associated chains. When HLA alleles, especially DR and DQ, strongly co-occurred, attributing TCR associations to individual alleles was difficult. Linkage disequilibrium might explain the correlated functional status among segregating V segments, but an unknown experimental factor could not be excluded. Because the 87-base-pair reads could not distinguish some IMGT-functional V segments, including TRBV6-2 and TRBV6-3, those segments were excluded. A few of the identified cytomegalovirus-associated TCR beta chains were confirmed in vitro to be specific for cytomegalovirus antigens. A later analysis found that TCR association rates varied across HLA loci, with DRB1 alleles showing the most associated TCRs and HLA-C alleles the fewest. A cluster of highly shared sequence variants was judged likely to be a technical artifact of the sequencing pipeline. According to a later analysis, parvovirus B19, influenza, CMV and Epstein-Barr virus appeared linked to several top co-occurrence clusters. Cytomegalovirus status was reported to be diagnosed by the classifier with high specificity and sensitivity in both the original and validation cohorts. While some public TCRs were present in many individuals, most TCR sequences turned up only very rarely across donors. Roughly uniform sequencing depth across donors was assumed in presence/absence analyses, although this assumption may not hold. In this cohort, only TCR beta chains were sequenced, and detectable features were limited by the absence of alpha or paired-chain data. In a later genetic analysis, a missense DCLRE1C variant was associated with V-gene and J-gene trimming of TCR beta chains, and the association was replicated in an independent cohort. Because counts were too low, 15 to 20 rarely observed V segments, including chromosome 9 orphons, were excluded from the earlier analysis of 587 of the donors. In an earlier analysis of approximately 590 of the donors, most TCR beta V segments appeared in productive rearrangements about 90% or about 30% of the time, broadly matching IMGT annotations. According to a later analysis, most CMV-associated TCR beta chains appeared to be HLA-restricted, and the HLA associations seemed to be driven largely by CMV exposure. Because HLA typing was unavailable for some donors at each locus, only the typed subset was used in association tests.

The cohort consisted of approximately 670 healthy bone marrow donors. Cohort members were all nominally healthy when sampled, although unrecorded immune exposures were likely present. The donor was CMV seronegative and belonged to the group of over 350 seronegative cohort members. Every donor gave a peripheral blood sample, and the peripheral blood mononuclear cells from that sample were used for TCR beta sequencing. Genomic DNA extraction from the blood cell samples was performed with the Qiagen DNeasy Blood Extraction Kit. Library preparation was by the immunoSEQ multiplex PCR assay. For the multiplex PCR, a mixture combining 60 forward primers for TCR Vbeta segments and 13 reverse primers for TCR Jbeta segments was used. A multiplex PCR assay on genomic DNA amplified the CDR3 region of rearranged TCR beta genes. On the Illumina HiSeq System, the amplified TCR beta libraries were sequenced as 87-base-pair reads. In the original analysis: A later analysis counted about 76 million unique TCR beta chains across the 650 to 800 repertoires, and around 9.9 million of these chains were shared by at least two donors. To remove PCR and sequencing errors, raw reads were error-corrected and collapsed into unique sequences using a nearest-neighbor algorithm that merged closely related sequences. Alignment of CDR3 sequences to IMGT reference sequences was used to assign V, D and J gene segments. For a sequence to be retained, a match of at least six nucleotides was required to both a V gene segment and a J gene segment. A rearrangement counted as productive if the CDR3 had no stop codons and remained in frame with V and J, and every other rearrangement counted as non-productive. Following IMGT convention, CDR3 was defined as the stretch from the second conserved V-encoded cysteine to the conserved J-encoded phenylalanine. In an earlier analysis of approximately 590 of the donors, sequences lacking an unambiguous match to a single V gene segment were excluded. An earlier analysis of a few hundred of the donors called V segments functional above 56.7% productive rearrangements and segregating when the between-donor standard deviation exceeded 5%. A statistical classification framework was developed to diagnose cytomegalovirus status using the catalog of TCR beta chain sequences. In a later analysis, TCR nucleotide sequences were compared against IMGT/GENE-DB human TR gene sequences so that V and J genes could be assigned. In a later analysis, CDR3 sequences and most-parsimonious VDJ recombination scenarios were assigned using the TCRdist pipeline. In a later analysis, each TCR beta chain was defined by its CDR3 amino acid sequence together with its V-gene family, and reads lacking a unique V-gene family were excluded. In a later analysis, a few hundred highly shared, low-generation-probability nucleotide sequences were removed to address suspected cross-contamination and a sequencing artifact. A later analysis calculated a clonal expansion index for each public chain from normalized within-repertoire ranks of inferred template counts. Generation probabilities in a later analysis came from a VDJ recombination model fitted to out-of-frame rearrangements, and those results were checked against IGoR. In a later analysis, hypergeometric tests were used to score TCR-TCR, TCR-HLA and TCR-CMV co-occurrence, with a repertoire-size bias correction applied to TCR pairs. In a later analysis, false discovery rates were estimated by permuting HLA or CMV assignments 20 times. In a later analysis, co-occurring TCRs were grouped with DBSCAN, and TCRdist sequence similarity was added when clustering was performed within HLA-allele-positive subsets. Repertoires with fewer than 30,000 or more than 120,000 public chains were left out of co-occurrence clustering, as were about five repertoires with anomalous nucleotide sharing. The table comes from immuneACCESS by way of TCRdb, which keeps in-frame sequences with V and J called. Part of the clones is missing from these tables; in studies checked, under half for an unresolved V gene and the rest for unknown reasons. Clonal size and the V and J genes are those of that table, whereas D and trimming came from the DNA. Present in this sample are 70,000 to 95,000 clones, roughly 73% of which were seen just once. Around 2% of the sample rests with the top ten.

Sequenced: PBMCs. The TCR originated in a man aged 35 to 55 in good health and CMV-seronegative. The chain joins TRBV19 to TRBJ1-4; the D gene identity is not certain. The DNA sequence is given as TGTGCCAGTAGTCGGAACAGTCCCTCTAATGAAAAACTGTTTTTT. This gives the protein CASSRNSPSNEKLFF.